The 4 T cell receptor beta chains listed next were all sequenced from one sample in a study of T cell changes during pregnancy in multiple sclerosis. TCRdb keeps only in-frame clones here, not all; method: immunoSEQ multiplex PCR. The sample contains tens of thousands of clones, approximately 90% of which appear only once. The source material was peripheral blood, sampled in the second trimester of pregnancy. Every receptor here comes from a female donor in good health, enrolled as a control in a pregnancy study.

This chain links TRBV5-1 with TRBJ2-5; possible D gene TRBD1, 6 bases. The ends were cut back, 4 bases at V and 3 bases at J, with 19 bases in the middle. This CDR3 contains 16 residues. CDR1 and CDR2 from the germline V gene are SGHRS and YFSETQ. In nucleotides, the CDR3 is TGCGCCAGCAGCCCGTCCCAGGGGACAACCAAAGAGACCCAGTACTTC. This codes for CASSPSQGTTKETQYF.

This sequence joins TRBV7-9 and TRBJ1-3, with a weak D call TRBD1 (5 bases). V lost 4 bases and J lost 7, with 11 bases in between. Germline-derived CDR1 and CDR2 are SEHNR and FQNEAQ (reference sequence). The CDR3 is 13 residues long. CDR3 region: CASSSRRGNTIYF. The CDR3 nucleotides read TGTGCCAGCAGCTCCCGCCGGGGGAACACCATATATTTT. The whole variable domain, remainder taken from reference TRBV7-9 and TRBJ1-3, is DTGVSQNPRHKITKRGQNVTFRCDPISEHNRLYWYRQTLGQGPEFLTYFQNEAQLEKSRLLSDRFSAERPKGSFSTLEIQRTEQGDSAMYLCASSSRRGNTIYFGEGSWLTVV.

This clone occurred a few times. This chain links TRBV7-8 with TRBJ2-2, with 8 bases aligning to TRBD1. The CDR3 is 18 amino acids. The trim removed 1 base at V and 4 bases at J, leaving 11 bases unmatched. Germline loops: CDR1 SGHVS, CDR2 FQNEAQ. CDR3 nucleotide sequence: TGTGCCAGCAGCTTAGGGCGGGGCAGGGGGCGAAGCACCGGGGAGCTGTTTTTT. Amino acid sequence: CASSLGRGRGRSTGELFF.

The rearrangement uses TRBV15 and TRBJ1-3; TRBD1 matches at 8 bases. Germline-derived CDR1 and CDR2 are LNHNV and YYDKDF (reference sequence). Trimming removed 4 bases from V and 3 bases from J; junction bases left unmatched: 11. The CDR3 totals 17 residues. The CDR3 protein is CATSTRDRPLGGNTIYF. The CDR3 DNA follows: TGTGCCACCAGCACCCGGGACAGGCCCTTAGGTGGAAACACCATATATTTT.